This entry features one T cell receptor (beta chain) sequence. Its antigen is unidentified. The data stem from a study of T cell responses to AZD1222 COVID-19 vaccine. At the level of the study: Analyses pooled second doses at about 4 or about 12 weeks. The study's findings and limits: With dominance at 160-218 and 743-854, vaccine-associated CD4 TCRs spanned spike.

The CDR3 has 12 amino acids. Trimming took off 8 bases at V and 0 bases at J, with 7 bases between the two ends. CDR1 and CDR2 from the germline V gene are ENHRY and SYGVKD. Assay used: immunoSEQ multiplex PCR; TCRdb lists only in-frame clones, some missing. The data contain about 170,000 clones, 93% of them seen just once; the ten biggest clones take up roughly 3.8%. Sequencing used peripheral blood, obtained on day 0 of AZD1222 vaccination. This sequence was found in an adult in good health. The genes are TRBV10-3 and TRBJ1-1, with D hard to call. Written as DNA, the CDR3 is TGTGCCATCTCTGGGATGAACACTGAAGCTTTCTTT. Translation gives CAISGMNTEAFF.